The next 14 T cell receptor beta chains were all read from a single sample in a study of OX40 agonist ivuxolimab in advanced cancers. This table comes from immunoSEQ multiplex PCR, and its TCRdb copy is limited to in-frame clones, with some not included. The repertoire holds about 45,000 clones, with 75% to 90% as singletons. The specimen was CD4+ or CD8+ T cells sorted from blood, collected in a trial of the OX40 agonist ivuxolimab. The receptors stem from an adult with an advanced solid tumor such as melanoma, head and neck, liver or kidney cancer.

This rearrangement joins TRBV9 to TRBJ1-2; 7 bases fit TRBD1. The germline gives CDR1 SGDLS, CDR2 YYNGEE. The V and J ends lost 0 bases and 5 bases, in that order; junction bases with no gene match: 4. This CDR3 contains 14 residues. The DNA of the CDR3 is TGTGCCAGCAGCGTAGAACAGGGGCCGTATGGCTACACCTTC. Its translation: CASSVEQGPYGYTF.

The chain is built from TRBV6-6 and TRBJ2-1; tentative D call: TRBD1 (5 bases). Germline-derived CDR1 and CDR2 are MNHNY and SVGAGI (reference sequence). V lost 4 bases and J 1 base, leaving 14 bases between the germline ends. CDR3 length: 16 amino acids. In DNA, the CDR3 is TGTGCCAGCAGTTGGGGTCAGGGTTTTTCCTACAATGAGCAGTTCTTC. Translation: CASSWGQGFSYNEQFF.

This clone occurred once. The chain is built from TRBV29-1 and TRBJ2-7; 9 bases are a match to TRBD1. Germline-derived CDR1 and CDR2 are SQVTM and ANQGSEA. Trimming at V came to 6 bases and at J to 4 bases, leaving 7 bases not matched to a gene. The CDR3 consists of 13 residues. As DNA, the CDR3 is TGCAGCGTGCCGGGACAGGGATCTTACGAGCAGTACTTC. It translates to CSVPGQGSYEQYF.

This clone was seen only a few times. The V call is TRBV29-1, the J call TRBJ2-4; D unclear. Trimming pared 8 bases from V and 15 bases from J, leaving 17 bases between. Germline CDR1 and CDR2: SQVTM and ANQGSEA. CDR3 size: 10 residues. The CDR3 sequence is CSPGDHGRYF. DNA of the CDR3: TGCAGCCCCGGAGACCATGGGCGGTACTTC.

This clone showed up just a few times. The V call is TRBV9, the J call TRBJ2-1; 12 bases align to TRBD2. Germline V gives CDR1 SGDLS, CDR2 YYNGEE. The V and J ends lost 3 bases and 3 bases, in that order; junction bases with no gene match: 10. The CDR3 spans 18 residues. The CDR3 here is CASSAPRASGGDYNEQFF. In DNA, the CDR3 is TGTGCCAGCAGCGCCCCGAGGGCTAGCGGGGGGGACTACAATGAGCAGTTCTTC.

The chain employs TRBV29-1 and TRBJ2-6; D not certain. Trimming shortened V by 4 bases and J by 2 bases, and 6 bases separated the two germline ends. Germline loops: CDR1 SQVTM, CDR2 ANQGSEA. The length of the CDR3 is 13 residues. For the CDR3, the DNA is TGCAGCGTTGTTCGTGCTGGGGCCAACGTCCTGACTTTC. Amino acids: CSVVRAGANVLTF.

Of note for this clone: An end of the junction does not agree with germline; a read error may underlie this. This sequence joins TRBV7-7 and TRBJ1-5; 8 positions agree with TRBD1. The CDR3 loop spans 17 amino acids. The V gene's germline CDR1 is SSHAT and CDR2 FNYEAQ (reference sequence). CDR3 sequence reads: CASSHRTGTLSNQPQHF. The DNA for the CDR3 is TGTGCTAGCAGCCATAGGACAGGGACTTTGAGCAATCAGCCCCAGCATTTT.

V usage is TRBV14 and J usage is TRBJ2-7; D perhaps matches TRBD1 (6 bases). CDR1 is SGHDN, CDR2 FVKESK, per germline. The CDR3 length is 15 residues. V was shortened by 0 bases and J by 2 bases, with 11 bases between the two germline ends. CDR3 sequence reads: CASSQERGFAYEQYF. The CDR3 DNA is TGTGCCAGCAGCCAAGAGAGGGGGTTCGCCTACGAGCAGTACTTC.

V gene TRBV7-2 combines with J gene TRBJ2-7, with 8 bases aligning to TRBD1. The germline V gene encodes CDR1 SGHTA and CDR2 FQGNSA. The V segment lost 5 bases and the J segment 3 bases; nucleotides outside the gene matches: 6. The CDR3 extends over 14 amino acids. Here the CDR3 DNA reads TGTGCCAGCAGCCGTCCCGGGACAGGCTACGAGCAGTACTTC. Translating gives CASSRPGTGYEQYF.

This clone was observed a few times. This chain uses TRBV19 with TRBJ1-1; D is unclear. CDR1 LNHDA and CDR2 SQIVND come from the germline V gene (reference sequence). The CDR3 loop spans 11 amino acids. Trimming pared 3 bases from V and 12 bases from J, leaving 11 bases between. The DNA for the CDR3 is TGTGCCAGTAGTATCAGTTTCTGGACTTTCTTT. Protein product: CASSISFWTFF.

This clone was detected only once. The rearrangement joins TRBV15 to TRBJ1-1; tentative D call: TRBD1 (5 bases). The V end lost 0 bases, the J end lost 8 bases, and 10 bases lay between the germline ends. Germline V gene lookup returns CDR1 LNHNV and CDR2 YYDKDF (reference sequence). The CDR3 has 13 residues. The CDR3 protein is CATSRDPGSEAFF. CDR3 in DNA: TGTGCCACCAGCAGAGATCCAGGGAGCGAAGCTTTCTTT. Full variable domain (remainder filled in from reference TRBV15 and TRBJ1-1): DAMVIQNPRYQVTQFGKPVTLSCSQTLNHNVMYWYQQKSSQAPKLLFHYYDKDFNNEADTPDNFQSRRPNTSFCFLDIRSPGLGDTAMYLCATSRDPGSEAFFGQGTRLTVV.

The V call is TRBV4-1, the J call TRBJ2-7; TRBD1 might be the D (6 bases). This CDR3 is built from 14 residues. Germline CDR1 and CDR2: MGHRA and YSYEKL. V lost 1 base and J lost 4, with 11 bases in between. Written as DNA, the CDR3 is TGCGCCAGCAGCCAAGTATCAGGGGAGTACGAGCAGTACTTC. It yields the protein CASSQVSGEYEQYF.

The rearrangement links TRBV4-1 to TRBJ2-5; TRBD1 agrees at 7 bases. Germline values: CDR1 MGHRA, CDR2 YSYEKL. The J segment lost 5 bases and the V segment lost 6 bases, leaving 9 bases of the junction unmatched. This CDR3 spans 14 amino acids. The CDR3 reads CASSIEGAGETQYF. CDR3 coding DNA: TGCGCCAGCAGTATAGAGGGGGCCGGTGAGACCCAGTACTTC.

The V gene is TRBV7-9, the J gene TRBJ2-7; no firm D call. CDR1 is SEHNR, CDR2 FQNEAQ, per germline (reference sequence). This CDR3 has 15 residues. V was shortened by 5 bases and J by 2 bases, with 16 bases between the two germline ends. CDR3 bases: TGTGCCAGCAGCCACCCCTTTGTTCGGCCCTACGAGCAGTACTTC. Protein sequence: CASSHPFVRPYEQYF.